This T cell receptor beta chain was identified in a study of naive and memory T cell subsets. Study-wide findings and caveats: Diversity fell and Gini index rose from naive through CM, EM, EMRA.

After the first PCR, alpha and beta chain libraries were processed separately. Cells stained for CD3, CD4, CD8, CD45RA, CD27 and viability were sorted into four CD45RA/CD27 subsets. CDR3 length equals 12 residues. V dropped 2 bases and J dropped 9 bases, with 11 bases sitting between them. Germline values: CDR1 MDHEN, CDR2 SYDVKM. An equimolar mix of two oligonucleotides served as the beta constant-region primer for TRBC1 and TRBC2. Four rounds of PCR amplified the ligated cDNA using nested alpha and beta constant-region primers plus SP2. TCRdb recomputed calls from the UMI-ligation and nested PCR reads with MiXCR, one row per CDR3 protein. The table lists around 130,000 distinct CDR3 sequences, 36% of them singletons. About this clonotype itself: The antigen is not known.

The clonotype comes from a human donor in good health. What was sequenced was central memory CD4+ T cells from blood. V and J are TRBV28 and TRBJ2-7; no clear D gene. CDR3 protein: CASSLRLAGQYF. The CDR3 nucleotides read TGTGCCAGCAGTTTAAGGTTGGCTGGGCAGTACTTC.